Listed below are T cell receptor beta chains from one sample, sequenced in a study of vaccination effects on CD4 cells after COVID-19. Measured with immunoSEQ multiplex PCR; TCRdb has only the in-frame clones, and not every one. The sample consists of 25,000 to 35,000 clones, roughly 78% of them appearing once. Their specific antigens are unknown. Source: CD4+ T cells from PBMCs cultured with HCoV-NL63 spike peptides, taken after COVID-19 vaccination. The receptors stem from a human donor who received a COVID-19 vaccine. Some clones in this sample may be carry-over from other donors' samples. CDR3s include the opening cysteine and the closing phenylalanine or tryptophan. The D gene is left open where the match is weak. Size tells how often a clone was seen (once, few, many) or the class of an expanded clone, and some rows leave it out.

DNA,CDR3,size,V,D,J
TGTGCCAGCAGTTTGCGGGCCTGGAATTCACCCCTCCACTTT,CASSLRAWNSPLHF,once,TRBV28,-,TRBJ1-6
TGTGCCAGCAGCCCCTGGGGGGCGCGGTCCTATAATTCACCCCTCCACTTT,CASSPWGARSYNSPLHF,-,TRBV27,-,TRBJ1-6
TGTGCCAGCAGTTATCGTGGGGGGGAGCTGTTTTTT,CASSYRGGELFF,-,TRBV7-3,-,TRBJ2-2
TGTGCCAGCTCAGCAAAACAGGGTAGCGAGACCCAGTACTTC,CASSAKQGSETQYF,-,TRBV18,-,TRBJ2-5
TGTGCCAGCTCACCTCTCTCCGCCAGGGCTGGAAACACCATATATTTT,CASSPLSARAGNTIYF,-,TRBV18,-,TRBJ1-3
TGTGCCAGCAGTTACTCGAGGGTAGGGGCTAGCAATCAGCCCCAGCATTTT,CASSYSRVGASNQPQHF,-,TRBV6-2/TRBV6-3,-,TRBJ1-5
TGCGCCAGCAGCTTGGCCCCCCTAGGGTCTGCGGATACGCAGTATTTT,CASSLAPLGSADTQYF,-,TRBV5-1,-,TRBJ2-3
TGTGCCAGCAGCTACCAGAAAGCAGACCAGCCCCAGCATTTT,CASSYQKADQPQHF,once,TRBV6-5,-,TRBJ1-5
TGTGCCAGCAGTTCTCCGGGACAGTTTTATGGCTACACCTTC,CASSSPGQFYGYTF,-,TRBV6-5,TRBD1,TRBJ1-2
TGTGCCAACAAGCGGGGGGCCGAGAATGAGCAGTTCTTC,CANKRGAENEQFF,-,TRBV12-3/TRBV12-4,TRBD2,TRBJ2-1
TGTGCCAGCAGTAGGGGGGGCTCTGGAAACACCATATATTTT,CASSRGGSGNTIYF,-,TRBV27,-,TRBJ1-3
TGTGCTAGTGGCCCGGGACAGGGGAGTCAGCCCCAGCATTTT,CASGPGQGSQPQHF,-,TRBV12-5,TRBD1,TRBJ1-5
TGTGCCAGCAGTGAAGCGGCTAGCGGGGGGAATGAGCAGTTCTTC,CASSEAASGGNEQFF,few,TRBV2,TRBD2,TRBJ2-1
TGTGCCAGCAGCTTAAGTGCCGGCACAGATACGCAGTATTTT,CASSLSAGTDTQYF,-,TRBV7-2,-,TRBJ2-3
TGTGCCAGTAGAAGTTTAATGCAGGGAGGTACGCAGCCCCAGCATTTT,CASRSLMQGGTQPQHF,-,TRBV19,-,TRBJ1-5
TGTGCCAGCAGTTTAAGCGGGGGGCTGGGTATAGATACGCAGTATTTT,CASSLSGGLGIDTQYF,-,TRBV27,TRBD2,TRBJ2-3
TGTGCCAGCAGTTTAGCCCCGAGCAGGGCCGGAGGTGAAAAACTGTTTTTT,CASSLAPSRAGGEKLFF,-,TRBV27,-,TRBJ1-4
TGCGCCAGCAGCTTGGACCCCCGGTCTGGAAACACCATATATTTT,CASSLDPRSGNTIYF,-,TRBV5-1,-,TRBJ1-3
TGTGCCAGCAGCTTTCAAGCGGGGGGAACAGATACGCAGTATTTT,CASSFQAGGTDTQYF,-,TRBV7-2,TRBD2,TRBJ2-3
TGTGCCAGCAGCCCCAGGGCCGGGGGTTTAAACACCATATATTTT,CASSPRAGGLNTIYF,few,TRBV3-1/TRBV3-2,-,TRBJ1-3
TGTGCCAGCTCACACGGGGACCGGACTGAAGCTTTCTTT,CASSHGDRTEAFF,few,TRBV18,-,TRBJ1-1
TGTGCCAGCAGTGAACGCGAGGCCGGGGAGCTGTTTTTT,CASSEREAGELFF,-,TRBV2,-,TRBJ2-2